Sequencing of this TCR beta chain was carried out in a study of OX40 agonist ivuxolimab in advanced cancers. Generated by immunoSEQ multiplex PCR, the TCRdb table keeps only in-frame clones and is missing some. This sample has about 54,000 clones; nearly 80% occur once, and the top ten carry 3.5% to 5.5%. Germline V CDR1 and CDR2: SNHLY, FYNNEI. With 8 bases removed from V and 0 bases from J, the gap between germline ends came to 10 bases. The CDR3 length is 13 residues. The gene calls are TRBV2 and TRBJ2-5, with TRBD2 as a possible D gene (5 bases). This receptor was taken from an adult with an advanced solid tumor such as melanoma, head and neck, liver or kidney cancer. Specimen: CD4+ or CD8+ T cells sorted from blood, collected in a trial of the OX40 agonist ivuxolimab. CDR3: CASQRRYQETQYF. The CDR3 coding sequence is TGTGCCAGCCAACGGAGGTACCAAGAGACCCAGTACTTC.